Sequencing of this TCR beta chain was carried out in a study of shared clonotypes between healthy human individuals. Study as a whole: Each donor contributed plates that comprised three CD4 naive, three CD4 memory, two CD8 naive and one CD8 memory.

Splitting of each subset's genomic DNA was done evenly across several immunoSEQ plates. Assay used: immunoSEQ multiplex PCR; TCRdb lists only in-frame clones, some missing. The table shows approximately 2,300,000 clones, with less than 95% occurring only once. Recent vaccinations or acute infections were absent in the healthy HIV-negative adult donors. The CDR3 totals 14 residues. Germline V gene data show CDR1 as MNHEY and CDR2 as SVGAGI. Trimming took 6 bases from V and 9 from J; bases not matched to a gene: 7. The source is a man in his late teens or twenties in good health. Some clones in this sample may be carry-over from other donors' samples. The sample comprised naive CD4+ T cells from PBMCs. Subset defined: CD45RA+ positively selected. The V gene is TRBV6-5, the J gene TRBJ1-5; 11 bases fit TRBD1. The CDR3 DNA reads TGTGCCAGCAGATGGACAGGGGGCGAAGGGCCCCAGCATTTT. This translates into CASRWTGGEGPQHF.